The clone carrying this T cell receptor beta chain was counted ten times or more. V trimming: 5 bases; J trimming: 4 bases; junction bases outside the gene matches: 12. CDR1 and CDR2 (germline): MNHEY, SVGAGI. This CDR3 has 18 amino acids. The source of the sample is a study of early T cells in non-severe SARS-CoV-2 infection. MiXCR was run by TCRdb on the 5' RACE reads, yielding one entry per CDR3 protein. The profile covers about 77,000 distinct CDR3 sequences, with 9% to 15% appearing a single time and 15% to 19% taken by the ten largest. This TCR was recovered from an adult who was a healthcare worker with PCR-confirmed SARS-CoV-2 infection or an uninfected control (not recorded which). The donor label of this sample is uncertain. Specimen: whole blood, collected at baseline. The genes are TRBV6-5 and TRBJ2-5, with 14 bases lining up with TRBD2. In nucleotides, the CDR3 is TGTGCCAGCAGTATGGGACTAGCGGGAGTTTGGGCCGGAGAGACCCAGTACTTC. This codes for CASSMGLAGVWAGETQYF.